This T cell receptor (beta chain) was profiled in a study of blood T cell repertoires in COVID-19. Measured with immunoSEQ multiplex PCR; TCRdb has only the in-frame clones, and not every one. The profile shows 300,000 to 350,000 clones, about nine tenths of them singletons. This CDR3 contains 14 residues. V was clipped by 0 bases and J by 5 bases, with 11 bases between them. Looked up from germline, CDR1 is SGHRS and CDR2 is YFSETQ. Across 24 US areas, participants ranged in age from about 18 to 90 years. What the recovered Cohort 3 donors had was two negative PCRs, clearance, or symptom resolution. The chain couples TRBV5-1 to TRBJ2-5; D may be TRBD1 (5 bases). Input material: PBMCs or T cells enriched from blood (not recorded which). This TCR was sampled from a woman aged 18-35 years who had recovered from COVID-19. The CDR3 region is CASSLEGNGETQYF. CDR3 DNA: TGCGCCAGCAGCTTGGAGGGGAACGGGGAGACCCAGTACTTC.